The T cell receptor (beta chain) under discussion was sequenced for a study of blood T cells in healthy people across ages. Findings and limits, study-wide: As naive T cell percentage varied, TCR beta diversity correlated strongly with it. Roughly linear declines in TCR beta diversity per million T cells occurred with age.

This CDR3 contains 14 residues. Germline CDR1 SGHRS, CDR2 YFSETQ. Losses at the gene ends were 4 bases for V and 5 bases for J; bases not matched to a gene: 8. Through a sample-barcoded 5' primer and a J-beta primer mix, a second PCR was run for about 7 to 12 cycles. TCRdb called the 5' RACE reads again in MiXCR, with one record for every CDR3 protein. The sample lists roughly 680,000 distinct CDR3 sequences, around 49% occurring once. Remarks on this clonotype: Its antigen is unknown.

At least 7 million PBMCs were isolated per sample. This receptor was obtained from a woman aged 60-75 years in good health. The sample taken for sequencing was blood. The chain carries TRBV5-1 and TRBJ2-5; TRBD1 matches 7 bases. The CDR3 here is CASSAGTEMETQYF. The CDR3 DNA reads as TGCGCCAGCAGCGCCGGGACAGAAATGGAGACCCAGTACTTC.